A selection of T cell receptor beta chains follows, all from one sample in a study of blood T cell repertoires in COVID-19. Sequenced by immunoSEQ multiplex PCR; TCRdb stores in-frame clones only, minus some. The sample lists about 200,000 clones, roughly 85% seen once, with about 4.9% in the top ten. Sequenced sample: peripheral blood. The receptors were gathered from a woman aged 80 or older with acute or convalescent COVID-19. Both conserved end residues are part of each CDR3. A D gene is named only where the DNA matches it firmly. Clone size is given for some rows only: seen once, a few or many times, or a class if the clone is expanded.

v_call	j_call	d_call	clone_size	cdr3_nt	cdr3_aa
TRBV12-5	TRBJ2-6	TRBD1	NA	TGTGCTAGTGGTTTGGATGACCGGGACAGTTCGTTCTCTGGGGCCAACGTCCTGACTTTC	CASGLDDRDSSFSGANVLTF
TRBV2	TRBJ2-3	TRBD1	once	TGTGCCAGCAGCCCCACAGGGGAACGTTACACAGATACGCAGTATTTT	CASSPTGERYTDTQYF
TRBV7-6	TRBJ2-5	NA	NA	TGTGCCAGCAGCTTAACTGGAGTGGGCCAAGAGACCCAGTACTTC	CASSLTGVGQETQYF
TRBV1	TRBJ2-5	NA	NA	TGCACCAGCAGCCAAGATAGGGAGATCCAAGAGACCCAGTACTTC	CTSSQDREIQETQYF
TRBV19	TRBJ2-7	NA	NA	TGTGCCAGTAGTATACACCGGGAGTCCTACGAGCAGTACTTC	CASSIHRESYEQYF
TRBV7-9	TRBJ1-3	NA	NA	TGTGCCAGCAGCCCGGTAATACAGGCACTTTTAGGAAACACCATATATTTT	CASSPVIQALLGNTIYF
TRBV7-8	TRBJ1-1	NA	NA	TGTGCCAGCAGCTTAGATCGTCAGGTGGCTGAAGCTTTCTTT	CASSLDRQVAEAFF
TRBV3-1/TRBV3-2	TRBJ1-3	NA	NA	TGTGCCAGCAGCCAAGAGATTGGCAGGGCTGGGTCTGGAAACACCATATATTTT	CASSQEIGRAGSGNTIYF
TRBV7-2	TRBJ2-1	TRBD2	NA	TGTGCCAGCAGCGAGGTGGGGACTAGCGGTACTAATGAGCAGTTCTTC	CASSEVGTSGTNEQFF
TRBV5-1	TRBJ1-1	NA	NA	TGCGCCAGCAGCTTGGAGGGGCTGAGCACTGAAGCTTTCTTT	CASSLEGLSTEAFF
TRBV7-2	TRBJ2-3	TRBD1	once	TGTGCCAGCAGCGTAGACAGGGGGTATCTCACAGATACGCAGTATTTT	CASSVDRGYLTDTQYF
TRBV11-1	TRBJ2-5	NA	NA	TGTGCCAGCAGCTCCCCCTTGAGAGAGACCCAGTACTTC	CASSSPLRETQYF
TRBV7-9	TRBJ1-1	NA	NA	TGTGCCAGCAGCGTTCACAGGGATTTCACTGAAGCTTTCTTT	CASSVHRDFTEAFF
TRBV7-9	TRBJ2-6	TRBD1	NA	TGTGCCAGCAGCCCAGGGGGCGCTGGGGCCAACGTCCTGACTTTC	CASSPGGAGANVLTF
TRBV6-2/TRBV6-3	TRBJ1-1	NA	NA	TGTGCCAGCAGTCCGCTTTCGTCCCAGGGCGAAGCTTTCTTT	CASSPLSSQGEAFF
TRBV19	TRBJ2-7	TRBD1	NA	TGTGCCAGTAGTATTCGGGGACAGGACTACGAGCAGTACTTC	CASSIRGQDYEQYF
TRBV5-1	TRBJ1-1	NA	once	TGCGCCAGCAGCCGTTACGGTGATAACACTGAAGCTTTCTTT	CASSRYGDNTEAFF
TRBV27	TRBJ2-7	TRBD2	NA	TGTGCCAGCAGTTTAGTCTCCGGACTAGCGGGGGACGAGCAGTACTTC	CASSLVSGLAGDEQYF
TRBV5-1	TRBJ2-7	NA	NA	TGCGCCAGCAGCTCCCAACCTCAGGGAGAGCAGTACTTC	CASSSQPQGEQYF
TRBV9	TRBJ1-3	NA	few	TGTGCCAGCAGCCGTGAGCCGTTCTCTGGAAACACCATATATTTT	CASSREPFSGNTIYF
TRBV6-2/TRBV6-3	TRBJ2-2	TRBD2	NA	TGTGCCAGCAGTCCCCCGGGACTAGTGGACCCTGAGGAGCTGTTTTTT	CASSPPGLVDPEELFF